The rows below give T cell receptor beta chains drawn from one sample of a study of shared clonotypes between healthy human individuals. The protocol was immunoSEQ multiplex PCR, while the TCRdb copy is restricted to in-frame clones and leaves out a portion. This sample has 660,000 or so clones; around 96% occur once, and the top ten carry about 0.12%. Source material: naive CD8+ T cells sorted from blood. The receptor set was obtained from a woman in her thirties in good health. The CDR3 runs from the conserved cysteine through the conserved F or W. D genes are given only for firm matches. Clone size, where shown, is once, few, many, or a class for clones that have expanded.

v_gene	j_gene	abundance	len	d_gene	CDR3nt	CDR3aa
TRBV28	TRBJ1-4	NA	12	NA	TGTGCCAGCAGTCCCAGCTGGGAGTCGGTGTTTTTT	CASSPSWESVFF
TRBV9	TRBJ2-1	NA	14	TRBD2	TGTGCCAGCAATACGGGAGGCCTAGGTAGTGAGCAGTTCTTC	CASNTGGLGSEQFF
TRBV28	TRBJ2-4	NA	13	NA	TGTGCCAGCAGTTTAGATCCCCGGAGCATTCAGTACTTC	CASSLDPRSIQYF
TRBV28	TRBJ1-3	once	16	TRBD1	TGTGCCAGCAGCCTCTTCGGACAGGGACCTGGAAACACCATATATTTT	CASSLFGQGPGNTIYF
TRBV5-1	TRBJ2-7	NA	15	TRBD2	TGCGCCAGCAGTTTTCCGGGAGGGGAAGTATACGAGCAGTACTTC	CASSFPGGEVYEQYF
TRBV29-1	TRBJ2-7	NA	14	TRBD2	TGCAGCGTCCACAGGGGACTAGCGGGAGACGAGCAGTACTTC	CSVHRGLAGDEQYF
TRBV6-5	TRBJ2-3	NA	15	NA	TGTGCCAGCAGTTTCTCCGGGACTAGCACAGATACGCAGTATTTT	CASSFSGTSTDTQYF
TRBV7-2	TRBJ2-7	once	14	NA	TGTGCCAGCAGCCAGGAGCTAGCTCTCTACGAGCAGTACTTC	CASSQELALYEQYF
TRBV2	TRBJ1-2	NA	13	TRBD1	TGTGCCAGCAGGGACAGGGTGGATGATGGCTACACCTTC	CASRDRVDDGYTF
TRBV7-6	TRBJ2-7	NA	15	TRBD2	TGTGCCAGCAGCTTAGGAGGCGGGAGGTCCTACGAGCAGTACTTC	CASSLGGGRSYEQYF
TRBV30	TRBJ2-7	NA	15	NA	TGTGCCTGGAGCACCCCCCTGTTAGGGTCCCACGAGCAGTACTTC	CAWSTPLLGSHEQYF
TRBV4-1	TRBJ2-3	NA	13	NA	TGCGCCAGCAGCCAGAGACACACAGATACGCAGTATTTT	CASSQRHTDTQYF
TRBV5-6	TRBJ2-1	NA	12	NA	TGTGCCAGCAGCCAGTCATACGATGAGCAGTTCTTC	CASSQSYDEQFF
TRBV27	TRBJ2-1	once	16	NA	TGTGCCAGCAGTTTATCCGGGACATCTTCCTACAATGAGCAGTTCTTC	CASSLSGTSSYNEQFF
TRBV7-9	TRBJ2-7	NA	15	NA	TGTGCCAGCAGCTTAGCTCAGGGGACCACCTACGAGCAGTACTTC	CASSLAQGTTYEQYF
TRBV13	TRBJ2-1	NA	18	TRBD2	TGTGCCAGCAGCTCGGGACTAGCGGGAGTGTTCCGACCTGAAGAGCAGTTCTTC	CASSSGLAGVFRPEEQFF
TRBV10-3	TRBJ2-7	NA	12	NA	TGTGCCATCAGTGAGATCAGTCGCGAGCAGTACTTC	CAISEISREQYF
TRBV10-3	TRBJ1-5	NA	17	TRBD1	TGTGCCATCAGATGGACAGGCGGCGACTATAGCAATCAGCCCCAGCATTTT	CAIRWTGGDYSNQPQHF
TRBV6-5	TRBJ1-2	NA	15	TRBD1	TGTGCCAGCAGTTTGCAGGGGGCTGGAAACTATGGCTACACCTTC	CASSLQGAGNYGYTF
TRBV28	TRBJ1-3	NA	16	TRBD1	TGTGCCAGCAGTTTATTGGAGGGGACAGGGGGAAACACCATATATTTT	CASSLLEGTGGNTIYF
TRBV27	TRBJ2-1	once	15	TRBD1	TGTGCCAGCACCCAGGGACAGAGTGCCGACAATGAGCAGTTCTTC	CASTQGQSADNEQFF
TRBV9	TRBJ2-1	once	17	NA	TGTGCCAGCAGCCTCAGCCGGGACCTTGGTCCGTTCAATGAGCAGTTCTTC	CASSLSRDLGPFNEQFF
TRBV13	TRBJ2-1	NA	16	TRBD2	TGTGCCAGCAGCTTCCCCGGGACTAGCGGCTACAATGAGCAGTTCTTC	CASSFPGTSGYNEQFF
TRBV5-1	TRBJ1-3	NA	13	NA	TGCGCCAGCAGAGACGTTGCTGGAAACACCATATATTTT	CASRDVAGNTIYF
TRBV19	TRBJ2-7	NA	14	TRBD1	TGTGCCAGTAGTATGGTACAGGGGTCCCACGAGCAGTACTTC	CASSMVQGSHEQYF
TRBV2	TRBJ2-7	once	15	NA	TGTGCCAGCAGTGGTAGTCACCCAGTTGTTGGCGAGCAGTACTTC	CASSGSHPVVGEQYF
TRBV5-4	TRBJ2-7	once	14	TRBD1	TGTGCCAGCAGCTTTGGGACAGGGGGCTACGAGCAGTACTTC	CASSFGTGGYEQYF
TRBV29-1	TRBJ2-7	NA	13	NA	TGCAGCGTTATTGGGGTTAGGTACGACGAGCAGTACTTC	CSVIGVRYDEQYF
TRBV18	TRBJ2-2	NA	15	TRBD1	TGTGCCAGCTCACTGGACAGGGGGAACACCGGGGAGCTGTTTTTT	CASSLDRGNTGELFF
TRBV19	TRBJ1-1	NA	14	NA	TGTGCCAGTAGTATCTACCAAGGGGACACTGAAGCTTTCTTT	CASSIYQGDTEAFF
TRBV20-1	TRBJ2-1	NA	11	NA	TGCAGTGCCAGTGCCTACAATGAGCAGTTCTTC	CSASAYNEQFF
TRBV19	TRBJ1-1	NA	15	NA	TGTGCCAGTAGTATTTTACAAACAGGGTGGACTGAAGCTTTCTTT	CASSILQTGWTEAFF
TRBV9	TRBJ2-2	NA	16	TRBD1	TGTGCCAGCAGCGTAGGGGGACAGGGTTTTTCCGGGGAGCTGTTTTTT	CASSVGGQGFSGELFF
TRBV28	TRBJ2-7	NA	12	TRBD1	TGTGCCAGCAGTTACCCAGGGGGCGAGCAGTACTTC	CASSYPGGEQYF
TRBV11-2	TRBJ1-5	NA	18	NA	TGTGCCAGCAGCACCTACGGCCAGGAGGCTTATAGCAATCAGCCCCAGCATTTT	CASSTYGQEAYSNQPQHF
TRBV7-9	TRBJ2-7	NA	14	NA	TGTGCCAGCAGCTTTCCCCGGGTTCCCTACGAGCAGTACTTC	CASSFPRVPYEQYF
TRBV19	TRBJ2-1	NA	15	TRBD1	TGTGCCAGTAGTGCCCGGGACAGAATCTACAATGAGCAGTTCTTC	CASSARDRIYNEQFF
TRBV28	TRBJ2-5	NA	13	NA	TGTGCCAGCAGTTACACCTCCTGGGACGCGGGGTACTTC	CASSYTSWDAGYF
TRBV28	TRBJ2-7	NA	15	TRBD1	TGTGCCAGCAGTTTAATAGGACAGGGGCCCTACGAGCAGTACTTC	CASSLIGQGPYEQYF
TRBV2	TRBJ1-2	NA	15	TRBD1	TGTGCCAGCAGTCTCAGGGGACAGGGGAACTATGGCTACACCTTC	CASSLRGQGNYGYTF
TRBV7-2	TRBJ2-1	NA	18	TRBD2	TGTGCCAGCAGCTTAGATACTAGCGGTATAAGCTCCTACAATGAGCAGTTCTTC	CASSLDTSGISSYNEQFF